A selection of T cell receptor beta chains follows, all from one sample in a study of PD-L1 blockade in urothelial cancer. Generated by immunoSEQ multiplex PCR, the TCRdb table keeps only in-frame clones and is missing some. In the table there are about 76,000 clones, roughly 90% of which are singletons. The material sequenced was PBMCs, taken around atezolizumab (anti-PD-L1) treatment. The receptors shown here come from a man aged 65 to 85 with urothelial cancer. The CDR3 runs from the conserved cysteine through the conserved F or W. Fields, in order: D gene, V gene, CDR3 length, J gene, clone size, CDR3 DNA, CDR3 protein. D genes are given only for firm matches. Size is omitted from some rows. Given values are once, few, many or a class for expanded clones.

D gene: NA; V gene: TRBV20-1; CDR3 length: 11; J gene: TRBJ2-1; clone size: NA; CDR3 DNA: TGCAGTGCTAGGGGCGACAATGAGCAGTTCTTC; CDR3 protein: CSARGDNEQFF
D gene: NA; V gene: TRBV4-1; CDR3 length: 15; J gene: TRBJ2-7; clone size: NA; CDR3 DNA: TGCGCCAGCAGGCTTAGCGAGTCCCACTACTACGAGCAGTACTTC; CDR3 protein: CASRLSESHYYEQYF
D gene: TRBD2; V gene: TRBV28; CDR3 length: 22; J gene: TRBJ2-7; clone size: NA; CDR3 DNA: TGTGCCAGCAGTTACGGCTTACAGAGAATCTTACAACAGGGACTAGCGGAGTACGAGCAGTACTTC; CDR3 protein: CASSYGLQRILQQGLAEYEQYF
D gene: TRBD2; V gene: TRBV4-1; CDR3 length: 15; J gene: TRBJ2-7; clone size: NA; CDR3 DNA: TGCGCCAGCAGCCCCCATATAGCGGGAGTTTACGAGCAGTACTTC; CDR3 protein: CASSPHIAGVYEQYF
D gene: NA; V gene: TRBV7-9; CDR3 length: 15; J gene: TRBJ1-2; clone size: few; CDR3 DNA: TGTGCCAGCAGCCCCGGACGGGGAACGGCCATGGGCTACACCTTC; CDR3 protein: CASSPGRGTAMGYTF
D gene: NA; V gene: TRBV27; CDR3 length: 17; J gene: TRBJ2-1; clone size: NA; CDR3 DNA: TGTGCCAGCAGTCCCTCTACCACAGGGAGCTCCTACAATGAGCAGTTCTTC; CDR3 protein: CASSPSTTGSSYNEQFF
D gene: TRBD1; V gene: TRBV19; CDR3 length: 16; J gene: TRBJ2-3; clone size: NA; CDR3 DNA: TGTGCCAGTAGCACCTCCGGGACAGGGAGCGCAGATACGCAGTATTTT; CDR3 protein: CASSTSGTGSADTQYF
D gene: NA; V gene: TRBV6-5; CDR3 length: 16; J gene: TRBJ2-3; clone size: NA; CDR3 DNA: TGTGCCAGCAGTTACTCGGAAGTGGGGCGCACAGATACGCAGTATTTT; CDR3 protein: CASSYSEVGRTDTQYF
D gene: NA; V gene: TRBV7-3; CDR3 length: 13; J gene: TRBJ2-5; clone size: NA; CDR3 DNA: TGTGCCAGCAGCTTAGGTCTCGGAGAGACCCAGTACTTC; CDR3 protein: CASSLGLGETQYF
D gene: TRBD2; V gene: TRBV6-6; CDR3 length: 15; J gene: TRBJ2-7; clone size: NA; CDR3 DNA: TGTGCCAGCAGCCGAAGGGGAGCGGGAGTTTACGAGCAGTACTTC; CDR3 protein: CASSRRGAGVYEQYF
D gene: NA; V gene: TRBV9; CDR3 length: 15; J gene: TRBJ1-5; clone size: NA; CDR3 DNA: TGTGCCAGCAGCGCCAGGGGCCATAGCAATCAGCCCCAGCATTTT; CDR3 protein: CASSARGHSNQPQHF
D gene: NA; V gene: TRBV5-1; CDR3 length: 14; J gene: TRBJ1-2; clone size: NA; CDR3 DNA: TGCGCCAGCAGCTTGGAAGCAGGGTCGGTTGGCTACACCTTC; CDR3 protein: CASSLEAGSVGYTF
D gene: TRBD1; V gene: TRBV10-3; CDR3 length: 14; J gene: TRBJ2-2; clone size: NA; CDR3 DNA: TGTGCCATCACTGGGACAGAAGGTTTCGGGGAGCTGTTTTTT; CDR3 protein: CAITGTEGFGELFF